This T cell receptor beta chain was documented in a study of blood T cells in healthy people across ages. Study-level information: The template switching approach captured approximately one barcoded beta molecule for every two T cells. Study conclusions and caveats: Diversity estimates from one million T cells were considered underestimates. Whereas aged donors had fewer naive CD4+ cells, long-lived donors had more of them and higher diversity.

The CDR3 length is 14 residues. The V and J ends lost 2 bases and 3 bases respectively, with 10 bases between them. Germline values: CDR1 MGHRA, CDR2 YSYEKL. With respect to this clonotype: The antigen is undetermined.

A sample-barcoded 5' primer and a J-beta primer mix were used in a second PCR of roughly 7 to 11 cycles. TCRdb analysed the 5' RACE reads with MiXCR anew, one entry per CDR3 protein. This table holds some 670,000 distinct CDR3 sequences, over 40% found once. This chain joins TRBV4-1 and TRBJ1-1; weak D call: TRBD1 (6 bases). The TCR originated in a woman over 75 in good health. The sample was blood. The CDR3 region is CASSQTGIYTEAFF. The CDR3 coding sequence is TGCGCCAGCAGCCAAACAGGGATTTACACTGAAGCTTTCTTT.